Listed below are T cell receptor beta chains from one sample, sequenced in a study of blood T cells in healthy people across ages. One entry per CDR3 protein results from TCRdb running MiXCR on the 5' RACE reads. This sample has roughly 1.7 million distinct CDR3 sequences, with roughly a third found just once. The source material was blood. The receptors stem from a woman in her thirties in good health. CDR3s include the opening cysteine and the closing phenylalanine or tryptophan. The order of the fields is CDR3 length, J gene, V gene, CDR3 protein.

16,TRBJ2-1,TRBV5-6,CASSLKREGRNNEQFF
16,TRBJ2-5,TRBV3-1,CASSPYGTGAQETQYF
16,TRBJ2-3,TRBV20-1,CSAREGVAGGTDTQYF
12,TRBJ2-3,TRBV29-1,CSVEPWTDTQYF
17,TRBJ2-1,TRBV4-1,CASSQPGAGVGQREQFF
15,TRBJ2-7,TRBV4-2,CASSQGRGKDYEQYF
18,TRBJ2-7,TRBV20-1,CSARRESGTGAITYEQYF
13,TRBJ2-5,TRBV6-5,CASSYRVGETQYF
14,NA,TRBV20-1,CSVLHGLAGYEQYF
12,TRBJ2-5,TRBV7-9,CASNEGRETQYF